Sequencing of this T cell receptor (beta chain) was carried out in a study of blood T cell repertoires in COVID-19. Study at large: From the United States, Italy and Spain came samples of acute and convalescent COVID-19.

The CDR3 runs to 20 residues. Germline V gene lookup returns CDR1 SGHNT and CDR2 YENEEA. The ends were cut back, 1 base at V and 3 bases at J, with 28 bases in the middle. Per the original methods: Amplification from reference gene primers served as the basis for estimated nucleated cell counts. Assay: immunoSEQ multiplex PCR; the TCRdb copy retains only in-frame clones and omits some. For V, J and clone size, that table is used; D and trimming come from the DNA. The sample has tens of thousands of clones; 80% are singletons. The TCR sequence derives from a woman older than 75 with active or convalescent COVID-19. The sample taken for sequencing was peripheral blood. The chain is built from TRBV11-3 and TRBJ2-7, with D maybe TRBD1 (5 bases). The CDR3 nucleotides read TGTGCCAGCAGCTTAGGATGTTTTGTATACCTAGGCAGGGCCCACTACGAGCAGTACTTC. Amino acids: CASSLGCFVYLGRAHYEQYF.